This passage covers 9 T cell receptor beta chains from one sample sequenced in a study of shared clonotypes between healthy human individuals. TCRdb's copy holds only in-frame clones and misses some; the assay was immunoSEQ multiplex PCR. Among millions of clones listed, 85% to 95% were seen once. The sample taken for sequencing was naive CD4+ T cells sorted from blood. Documented subset: CD45RA+ positively selected. These receptors all stem from a man aged 18 to 35 in good health.

This clone occurred once. Other nucleotide sequences from this sample produce the same CDR3. V and J are TRBV10-3 and TRBJ2-6; D gene unclear. Germline V gene sequence: CDR1 ENHRY, CDR2 SYGVKD. V shed 4 bases and J shed 1 base, with 2 bases lying between them. CDR3 length equals 13 residues. CDR3 sequence reads: CAISASGANVLTF. CDR3 DNA sequence: TGTGCCATCAGTGCTTCTGGGGCCAACGTCCTGACTTTC.

The chain uses TRBV10-3 and TRBJ1-6; 10 nucleotides agree with TRBD1. Per the germline V gene, CDR1 is ENHRY and CDR2 is SYGVKD. With V trimmed by 10 bases and J by 5 bases, 5 bases remained unmatched. This CDR3 spans 14 amino acids. CDR3 in amino acids: CASGTGVNNSPLHF. Here the CDR3 DNA reads TGTGCCAGCGGGACAGGGGTAAATAATTCACCCCTCCACTTT.

The CDR3 DNA is TGTGCCAGCAGCAACGGACGGAGCTCCTACAATGAGCAGTTCTTC. This gives the protein CASSNGRSSYNEQFF. The chain links TRBV7-2 to TRBJ2-1; unclear D gene. This CDR3 contains 15 residues. Germline lookup yields CDR1 SGHTA and CDR2 FQGNSA. With 5 bases removed from V and 0 bases from J, the gap between germline ends came to 11 bases.

The chain joins TRBV5-4 to TRBJ1-6; the D gene is possibly TRBD1 (6 bases). This CDR3 is built from 14 residues. The germline V and J ends were trimmed by 4 bases and 8 bases, with 13 bases remaining between them. Germline lookup yields CDR1 SGHNT and CDR2 YYREEE (reference sequence). The CDR3 loop is CASSLGGSYSPLHF. The CDR3 DNA follows: TGTGCCAGCAGCCTAGGGGGTTCGTATTCACCCCTCCACTTT.

This chain joins TRBV5-4 and TRBJ2-3; TRBD2 is a possible D gene (7 bases). CDR1 is SGHNT and CDR2 is YYREEE in the germline V gene (reference sequence). V lost 4 bases, J lost 4 bases, and 19 bases lay in between. This CDR3 is 16 amino acids long. CDR3: CASSQFRGAGADTQYF. For the CDR3, the DNA is TGTGCCAGCAGCCAATTTCGGGGGGCCGGAGCAGATACGCAGTATTTT.

The chain employs TRBV5-1 and TRBJ2-1; TRBD1 agrees at 8 bases. V was clipped by 0 bases and J by 2 bases; unmatched bases: 4. Germline V gene sequence: CDR1 SGHRS, CDR2 YFSETQ. The CDR3 runs to 16 residues. In DNA form, the CDR3 reads TGCGCCAGCAGCTTGGAGCAGGGGGCGGCCTACAATGAGCAGTTCTTC. Its protein product is CASSLEQGAAYNEQFF.

V and J are TRBV28 and TRBJ1-1, with D perhaps TRBD1 (5 bases). Trimming left V 4 bases short and J 0 bases short, with 9 bases between. The CDR3 is 14 amino acids. Germline V gene lookup returns CDR1 MDHEN and CDR2 SYDVKM. The CDR3 spells CASSSQGLNTEAFF. In DNA, the CDR3 is TGTGCCAGCAGTTCCCAGGGTTTGAACACTGAAGCTTTCTTT.

This chain links TRBV19 with TRBJ2-3, with D maybe TRBD1 (6 bases). Germline values: CDR1 LNHDA, CDR2 SQIVND (reference sequence). The CDR3 has 15 residues. Trimming cost V 7 bases and J 3 bases, with 17 bases left between them. The CDR3: CASTNRAGETDTQYF. CDR3 bases: TGTGCCAGTACGAATAGGGCAGGGGAGACAGATACGCAGTATTTT.

The CDR3 DNA sequence: TGCGCCAGCAGTCAAACCGGGAGGGCACACAGCTTTCAGCCCCAGCATTTT. Translating it yields CASSQTGRAHSFQPQHF. The rearrangement joins TRBV23-1 to TRBJ1-5; D gene unclear. TRBV23-1 is marked as an open reading frame, function uncertain. V dropped 2 bases and J dropped 6 bases, with 20 bases sitting between them. The CDR3 is made up of 17 amino acids.